This TCR beta chain is from a study of response to subunit inactivated influenza vaccine. A single record per CDR3 protein comes from TCRdb applying MiXCR to the RT-PCR reads. The table records 530,000 or so distinct CDR3 sequences, roughly 15% of them present only once. With 6 bases removed from V and 7 bases from J, the gap between germline ends came to 22 bases. This CDR3 has 16 residues. Germline V CDR1 and CDR2: MNHEY, SMNVEV (reference sequence). This clonotype has just a few counts. This rearrangement joins TRBV27 to TRBJ2-1; perhaps TRBD1 as D (5 bases). Sequences were derived from PBMCs from blood, sampled approximately 12 days after vaccination. The source is a man aged 45 to 65 who received an inactivated influenza vaccine. The CDR3, as DNA: TGTGCCAGCAGGTCTTTGGGGCGGCAGTCAATGAATGAGCAGTTCTTC. This codes for CASRSLGRQSMNEQFF.